This TCR beta chain was sequenced in a study of blood T cell repertoires in COVID-19. For the study at large: From the United States, Italy and Spain came samples of acute and convalescent COVID-19. PBMCs, B-cell-depleted T cells, or T cells were the source of the cDNA or gDNA that made up the material.

The CDR3 covers 13 residues. The V end lost 3 bases, the J end lost 7 bases, and 13 bases lay between the germline ends. Looked up from germline, CDR1 is LNHDA and CDR2 is SQIVND (reference sequence). TCRdb's table, derived via immunoSEQ multiplex PCR, lists solely in-frame clones and lacks some. The data show about 210,000 clones, 80% to 90% seen once. The gene calls are TRBV19 and TRBJ2-7; D ambiguous. Sequencing was done on a sample of peripheral blood. This clonotype was obtained from a woman aged 45-65 years with active or convalescent COVID-19. The CDR3 loop is CASSIGRGWEQYF. The CDR3 region has the DNA TGTGCCAGTAGTATCGGCAGAGGCTGGGAGCAGTACTTC.